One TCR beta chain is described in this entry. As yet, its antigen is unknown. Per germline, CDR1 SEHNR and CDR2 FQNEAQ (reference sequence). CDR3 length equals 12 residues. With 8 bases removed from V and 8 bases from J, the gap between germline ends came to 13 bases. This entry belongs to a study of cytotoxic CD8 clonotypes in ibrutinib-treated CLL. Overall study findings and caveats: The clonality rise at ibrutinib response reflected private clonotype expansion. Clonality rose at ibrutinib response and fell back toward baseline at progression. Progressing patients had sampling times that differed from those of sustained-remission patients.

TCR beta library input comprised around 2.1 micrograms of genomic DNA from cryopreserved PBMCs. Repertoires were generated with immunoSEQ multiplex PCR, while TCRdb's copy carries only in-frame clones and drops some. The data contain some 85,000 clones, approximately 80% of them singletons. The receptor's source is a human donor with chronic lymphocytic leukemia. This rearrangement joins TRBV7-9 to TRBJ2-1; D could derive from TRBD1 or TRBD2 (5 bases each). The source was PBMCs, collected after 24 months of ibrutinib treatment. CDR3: CASCRDADEQFF. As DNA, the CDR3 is TGTGCCAGCTGCCGGGACGCCGATGAGCAGTTCTTC.